These 32 T cell receptor beta chains originate from one sample sequenced in a study of blood T cell repertoires in COVID-19. TCRdb's table, derived via immunoSEQ multiplex PCR, lists solely in-frame clones and lacks some. The profile shows 300,000 to 400,000 clones, roughly 90% of them singletons. The sequencing sample was made of PBMCs or T cells enriched from blood (not recorded which). The receptors stem from a woman under 40 with acute COVID-19.

This sequence joins TRBV29-1 and TRBJ2-7, with 8 nucleotides matching TRBD1. V was clipped by 6 bases and J by 4 bases; unmatched bases: 14. Germline V gene sequence: CDR1 SQVTM, CDR2 ANQGSEA. There are 15 residues in the CDR3. DNA for the CDR3: TGCAGCGTCACCGGACAGGGAGGTTCCCTTTACGAGCAGTACTTC. It translates to CSVTGQGGSLYEQYF.

This clone appeared a single time. V is TRBV7-2 and J is TRBJ2-7; 9 nucleotides match TRBD2. Losses at the gene ends were 1 base for V and 0 bases for J; bases not matched to a gene: 1. The germline CDR1 and CDR2 sequences are SGHTA and FQGNSA. CDR3 length: 15 residues. CDR3 nucleotides: TGTGCCAGCAGCTTAGGCGGGGGGGGCTCCTACGAGCAGTACTTC. Translation gives CASSLGGGGSYEQYF.

The chain has TRBV4-3 and TRBJ2-2; 7 bases agree with TRBD2. CDR1 is LGHNA and CDR2 is YSLEER in the germline V gene. The CDR3 covers 17 residues. V shed 2 bases, J shed 3 bases, and the junction held 9 bases outside the gene matches. The CDR3 is CASSQSPGGIDTGELFF. In nucleotides, the CDR3 is TGCGCCAGCAGCCAATCCCCCGGGGGGATCGACACCGGGGAGCTGTTTTTT.

V is TRBV24-1 and J is TRBJ2-1; the D gene is possibly TRBD2 (6 bases). V was cut by 0 bases and J by 8 bases, with 13 bases left in between. Germline V gives CDR1 KGHDR, CDR2 SFDVKD. CDR3 size: 15 residues. The CDR3 region is CATSDLMAGLDEQFF. Here the CDR3 DNA reads TGTGCCACCAGTGATTTGATGGCGGGGCTTGATGAGCAGTTCTTC.

This clone was detected once. This chain connects TRBV6-6 to TRBJ2-7, with 7 positions matching TRBD1. This CDR3 comprises 13 residues. Looked up from germline, CDR1 is MNHNY and CDR2 is SVGAGI (reference sequence). V was pared by 6 bases and J by 3 bases, with 5 bases of the junction left unmatched. The DNA for the CDR3 is TGTGCCAGCAGCCCCAGGGGGATCTACGAGCAGTACTTC. Its translation: CASSPRGIYEQYF.

This chain uses TRBV3-1 (or the pseudogene TRBV3-2) with TRBJ1-2; a weak D match, TRBD1 (5 bases). Germline CDR1 LGHDT, CDR2 YNNKEL (reference sequence). V gave up 1 base and J gave up 8 bases, with 8 bases separating them. The CDR3 extends over 12 amino acids. CDR3 in amino acids: CASSQVGRGYTF. DNA of the CDR3: TGTGCCAGCAGCCAAGTGGGGCGCGGCTACACCTTC.

The chain couples TRBV5-6 to TRBJ2-7; the D gene is possibly TRBD2 (6 bases). The germline V gene has CDR1 SGHDT and CDR2 YYEEEE. The CDR3 spans 16 residues. V was cut by 0 bases and J by 5 bases, with 18 bases left in between. The CDR3 protein is CASSLAGGLTLDEQYF. The CDR3 nucleotides are TGTGCCAGCAGCTTGGCCGGGGGACTGACCCTAGACGAGCAGTACTTC.

This clone showed up just a few times. J is TRBJ1-5 and V is TRBV6-2 or TRBV6-3; D remains unclear. Germline V gene sequence: CDR1 MNHEY, CDR2 SVGEGT. Trimming stripped 4 bases from V and 13 bases from J, with 11 bases between. The CDR3 runs 11 residues. CDR3 nucleotide sequence: TGTGCCAGCAGTTTCGGAGGCCTACAGCATTTT. It codes for CASSFGGLQHF.

This clone was picked up one time. Other DNA sequences in the same sample also yield this CDR3. This chain connects TRBV2 to TRBJ2-7; 8 bases fit TRBD2. V was clipped by 9 bases and J by 2 bases; unmatched bases: 6. Germline V gives CDR1 SNHLY, CDR2 FYNNEI. The CDR3 sequence is 13 residues long. CDR3 amino acids: CASTAGGPYEQYF. The DNA for the CDR3 is TGTGCCAGTACTGCGGGGGGCCCCTACGAGCAGTACTTC.

J is TRBJ2-7 and V is TRBV6-5; 7 bases agree with TRBD2. CDR1 and CDR2 from the germline V gene are MNHEY and SVGAGI. The CDR3 is made up of 14 amino acids. Trimming cost V 6 bases and J 2 bases; bases outside gene matches: 7. The CDR3 protein is CASRRRDYTYEQYF. The DNA of the CDR3 is TGTGCCAGCAGAAGAAGGGACTATACCTACGAGCAGTACTTC.

The chain employs TRBV5-1 and TRBJ2-3; 15 positions agree with TRBD2. This CDR3 has 17 residues. The J segment lost 4 bases and the V segment lost 2 bases, leaving 5 bases of the junction unmatched. The germline V gene has CDR1 SGHRS and CDR2 YFSETQ. As DNA, the CDR3 is TGCGCCAGCAGCTTCATCTGGACTAGCGGGGGGGCAGATACGCAGTATTTT. Translation: CASSFIWTSGGADTQYF.

The chain is built from TRBV5-1 and TRBJ2-7; D remains ambiguous. This CDR3 is built from 14 residues. V lost 4 bases and J lost 0, with 11 bases in between. In germline, CDR1 is SGHRS, CDR2 YFSETQ. CDR3 sequence (DNA): TGCGCCAGCAGCGAGGTAGGAGCCTCCTACGAGCAGTACTTC. Its translation: CASSEVGASYEQYF. Together with reference TRBV5-1 and TRBJ2-7, the CDR3 gives the full variable domain: KAGVTQTPRYLIKTRGQQVTLSCSPISGHRSVSWYQQTPGQGLQFLFEYFSETQRNKGNFPGRFSGRQFSNSRSEMNVSTLELGDSALYLCASSEVGASYEQYFGPGTRLTVT.

The chain is built from TRBV5-1 and TRBJ1-4; tentatively, D is TRBD1 (5 bases). Germline CDR1 reads SGHRS; CDR2 reads YFSETQ. The CDR3 is 17 residues long. Between the trimmed V and J ends, which lost 0 bases and 3 bases, there was a span of 15 bases. CDR3 in amino acids: CASSLAGRVLSNEKLFF. CDR3 nucleotide sequence: TGCGCCAGCAGCTTGGCCGGCAGGGTGTTATCTAATGAAAAACTGTTTTTT.

The rearrangement uses TRBV28 and TRBJ2-7; TRBD1 might be the D (5 bases). The CDR3 runs to 14 residues. V gave up 3 bases and J gave up 0 bases, with 9 bases separating them. The germline V gene encodes CDR1 MDHEN and CDR2 SYDVKM. The CDR3 is CASSFTTASYEQYF. The CDR3 DNA is TGTGCCAGCAGTTTTACGACAGCCTCCTACGAGCAGTACTTC.

V is TRBV6-2 or TRBV6-3 and J is TRBJ1-3, with unresolved D. The CDR3 spans 16 residues. CDR1 MNHEY and CDR2 SVGEGT come from the germline V gene. The V and J ends lost 0 bases and 2 bases respectively, with 11 bases between them. The CDR3 sequence is CASSYSTPGTGNTIYF. The CDR3 DNA reads TGTGCCAGCAGTTACTCGACCCCCGGGACTGGAAACACCATATATTTT.

The chain combines TRBV3-1 (or the pseudogene TRBV3-2) with TRBJ2-2, with unresolved D. V was pared by 7 bases and J by 5 bases, with 11 bases between. Germline V lookup: CDR1 LGHDT, CDR2 YNNKEL (reference sequence). CDR3 size: 13 residues. The CDR3 DNA follows: TGTGCCAGCACACGGAGACCTACCGGGGAGCTGTTTTTT. It encodes CASTRRPTGELFF.

The chain recombines TRBV24-1 with TRBJ1-1; D possibly corresponds to TRBD1 (6 bases). V lost 7 bases to trimming and J lost 5 bases, with 13 bases between them. This CDR3 spans 13 amino acids. Per the germline V gene, CDR1 is KGHDR and CDR2 is SFDVKD. The DNA of the CDR3 is TGTGCCACCAGACAGGGTTTTGGGACTGAAGCTTTCTTT. Amino acid sequence: CATRQGFGTEAFF.

This sequence joins TRBV21-1 and TRBJ2-3; the table gives TRBD1 as D, unverified against the DNA. TRBV21-1 is reported as a pseudogene. This CDR3 contains 16 residues. For the CDR3, the DNA is TGTGCCAGCAGCAAAAGGGGACAGGGGGAGACAGATACGCAGTATTTT. Encoded protein: CASSKRGQGETDTQYF.

The V and J genes are TRBV5-1 and TRBJ2-2; unclear D gene. This CDR3 region has 13 residues. Per the germline V gene, CDR1 is SGHRS and CDR2 is YFSETQ. V was clipped by 3 bases and J by 4 bases, with 7 bases between them. The CDR3 DNA sequence: TGCGCCAGCAGCTCGGGTCGCACCGGGGAGCTGTTTTTT. This encodes CASSSGRTGELFF. Together with reference TRBV5-1 and TRBJ2-2, the CDR3 gives the full variable domain: KAGVTQTPRYLIKTRGQQVTLSCSPISGHRSVSWYQQTPGQGLQFLFEYFSETQRNKGNFPGRFSGRQFSNSRSEMNVSTLELGDSALYLCASSSGRTGELFFGEGSRLTVL.

As DNA, the CDR3 is TGTGCCAGCAGCAGGGACAGGTATAGCAATCAGCCCCAGCATTTT. It encodes CASSRDRYSNQPQHF. This chain uses TRBV7-2 with TRBJ1-5, with 8 bases aligning to TRBD1. The CDR3 loop spans 15 amino acids. The junction had 3 bases not matched to a gene; V was cut back by 5 bases and J by 0 bases. Germline values: CDR1 SGHTA, CDR2 FQGNSA.

The V call is TRBV7-8, the J call TRBJ1-1, with 8 bases aligning to TRBD1. CDR3 size: 16 residues. Germline lookup yields CDR1 SGHVS and CDR2 FQNEAQ. Germline trimming cut 0 bases from V and 4 bases from J; bases unmatched to any gene: 7. CDR3 region: CASSLASQGAFTEAFF. The CDR3 DNA reads as TGTGCCAGCAGCTTAGCGAGCCAGGGGGCTTTCACTGAAGCTTTCTTT.

The chain recombines TRBV2 with TRBJ2-7; D is perhaps TRBD2 (5 bases). Germline values: CDR1 SNHLY, CDR2 FYNNEI. V was pared by 0 bases and J by 3 bases, with 12 bases between. CDR3 size: 15 residues. CDR3 residues: CASSEALSGFYEQYF. CDR3 sequence (DNA): TGTGCCAGCAGTGAAGCGCTTTCGGGGTTCTACGAGCAGTACTTC.

This chain joins TRBV7-2 and TRBJ2-1; 8 bases align to TRBD2. The CDR3 length is 15 residues. The J segment lost 5 bases and the V segment lost 5 bases, leaving 8 bases of the junction unmatched. Per germline, CDR1 SGHTA and CDR2 FQGNSA. CDR3 nucleotide sequence: TGTGCCAGCAGCCCGTCCGGGGGGGAAAACAATGAGCAGTTCTTC. It yields the protein CASSPSGGENNEQFF. The whole variable domain, remainder taken from reference TRBV7-2 and TRBJ2-1, is GAGVSQSPSNKVTEKGKDVELRCDPISGHTALYWYRQSLGQGLEFLIYFQGNSAPDKSGLPSDRFSAERTGGSVSTLTIQRTQQEDSAVYLCASSPSGGENNEQFFGPGTRLTVL.

The V and J genes are TRBV5-1 and TRBJ1-2, with D possibly being TRBD1 (6 bases). The CDR3 is 14 residues long. CDR1 is SGHRS and CDR2 is YFSETQ in the germline V gene. Trimming left V 1 base short and J 6 bases short, with 13 bases between. CDR3: CASSLFTGIDGYTF. The CDR3 region has the DNA TGCGCCAGCAGCTTGTTCACAGGGATCGATGGCTACACCTTC.

This chain connects TRBV2 to TRBJ2-7; maybe TRBD2 (6 bases). Germline V gene data show CDR1 as SNHLY and CDR2 as FYNNEI. V dropped 6 bases and J dropped 5 bases, with 20 bases sitting between them. The CDR3 is made up of 15 amino acids. CDR3 protein: CASRVSGEGTHEQYF. CDR3 coding DNA: TGTGCCAGCAGAGTTAGCGGTGAGGGGACCCACGAGCAGTACTTC.

The rearrangement uses TRBV7-2 and TRBJ1-2, with D possibly being TRBD1 (6 bases). Trimming took 1 base from V and 2 from J, leaving 14 bases between them. Germline loops: CDR1 SGHTA, CDR2 FQGNSA. The CDR3 runs 16 residues. This chain's CDR3 is CASSLGLTGINYGYTF. As DNA, the CDR3 is TGTGCCAGCAGCTTAGGCTTGACAGGAATCAACTATGGCTACACCTTC.

The rearrangement uses TRBV24-1 and TRBJ1-5, with no clear D. From germline, CDR1 is KGHDR and CDR2 SFDVKD. There are 13 residues in the CDR3. The V gene lost 4 bases and the J gene lost 1 base, with 4 bases spanning the gap. CDR3 bases: TGTGCCACCAGTGACAGGAGCAATCAGCCCCAGCATTTT. It translates to CATSDRSNQPQHF.

The rearrangement joins TRBV19 to TRBJ2-1, with D maybe TRBD2 (5 bases). Germline lookup yields CDR1 LNHDA and CDR2 SQIVND (reference sequence). The CDR3 has 14 residues. The V and J ends lost 7 bases and 10 bases respectively, with 20 bases between them. The CDR3 loop is CASKVTTSSREQFF. CDR3 coding DNA: TGTGCCAGTAAGGTGACTACCTCTTCGAGGGAGCAGTTCTTC.

The chain has TRBV3-1 (or the pseudogene TRBV3-2) and TRBJ2-7, with a possible D match to TRBD2 (6 bases). The CDR3 is 13 residues long. V was shortened by 10 bases and J by 0 bases, with 13 bases between the two germline ends. Germline V CDR1 and CDR2: LGHDT, YNNKEL (reference sequence). The CDR3, as DNA: TGTGCCACAGGCGGGGAGAGCTCCTACGAGCAGTACTTC. Translated, it gives CATGGESSYEQYF.

The V call is TRBV5-1, the J call TRBJ1-4; the D gene is possibly TRBD1 (5 bases). Germline CDR1 reads SGHRS; CDR2 reads YFSETQ. This CDR3 spans 14 amino acids. V lost 3 bases and J lost 5, with 11 bases in between. CDR3 sequence (DNA): TGCGCCAGCAGCTCGGGGGGTCCCAATGAAAAACTGTTTTTT. Its translation: CASSSGGPNEKLFF.

This chain links TRBV18 with TRBJ2-7, with 8 positions matching TRBD1. The ends lost 7 bases at V and 0 bases at J; junction bases unmatched: 2. This CDR3 has 13 residues. Germline V gene data show CDR1 as KGHSH and CDR2 as LQKENI. This CDR3 is CASCGTGSYEQYF. Here the CDR3 DNA reads TGTGCCAGCTGCGGGACAGGCTCCTACGAGCAGTACTTC.

CDR3 DNA sequence: TGTGCCAGCAGCGTAGAAACGACTAGCCGCAATGAGCAGTTCTTC. Residues: CASSVETTSRNEQFF. The chain employs TRBV9 and TRBJ2-1, with TRBD2 matching 7 bases. CDR1 and CDR2 from the germline V gene are SGDLS and YYNGEE. This CDR3 is built from 15 residues. J lost 6 bases, V lost 0 bases, and 6 bases had no gene match.